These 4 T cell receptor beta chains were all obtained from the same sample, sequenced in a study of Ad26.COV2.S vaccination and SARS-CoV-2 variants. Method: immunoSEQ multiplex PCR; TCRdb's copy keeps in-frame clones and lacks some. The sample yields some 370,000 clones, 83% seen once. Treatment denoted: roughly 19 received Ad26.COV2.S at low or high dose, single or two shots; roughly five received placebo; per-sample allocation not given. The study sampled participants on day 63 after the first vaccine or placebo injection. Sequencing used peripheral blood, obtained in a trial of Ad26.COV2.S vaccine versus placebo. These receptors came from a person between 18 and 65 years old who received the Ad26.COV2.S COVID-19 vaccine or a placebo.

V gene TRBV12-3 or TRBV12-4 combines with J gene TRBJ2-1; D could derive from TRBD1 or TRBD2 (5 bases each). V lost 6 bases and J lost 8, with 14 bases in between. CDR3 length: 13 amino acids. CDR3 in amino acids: CASSNRGEDEQFF. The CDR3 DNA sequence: TGTGCCAGCAGCAACCGGGGCGAGGATGAGCAGTTCTTC.

CDR3 in DNA: TGTGCCAGCACCCCTCAAGGGTACAGGGTTGGGTATGGCTACACCTTC. Protein sequence: CASTPQGYRVGYGYTF. V usage is TRBV27 and J usage is TRBJ1-2; a weak D match, TRBD1 (6 bases). This CDR3 has 16 residues. V lost 7 bases and J lost 5, with 23 bases in between. The germline V gene encodes CDR1 MNHEY and CDR2 SMNVEV (reference sequence).

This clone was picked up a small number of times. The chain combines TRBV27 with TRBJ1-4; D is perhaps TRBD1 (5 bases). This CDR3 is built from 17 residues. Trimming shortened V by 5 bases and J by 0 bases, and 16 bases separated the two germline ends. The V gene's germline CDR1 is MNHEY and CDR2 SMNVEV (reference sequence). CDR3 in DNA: TGTGCCAGCAGTCCCGCCCCCGGCAGGGCAACTAATGAAAAACTGTTTTTT. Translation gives CASSPAPGRATNEKLFF.

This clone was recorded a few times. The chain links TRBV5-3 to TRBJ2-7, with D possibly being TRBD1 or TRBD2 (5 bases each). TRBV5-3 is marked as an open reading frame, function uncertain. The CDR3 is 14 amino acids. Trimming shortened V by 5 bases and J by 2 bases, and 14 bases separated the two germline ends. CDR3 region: CARRTRDLAYEQYF. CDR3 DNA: TGTGCCAGAAGGACCCGGGACCTCGCCTACGAGCAGTACTTC.